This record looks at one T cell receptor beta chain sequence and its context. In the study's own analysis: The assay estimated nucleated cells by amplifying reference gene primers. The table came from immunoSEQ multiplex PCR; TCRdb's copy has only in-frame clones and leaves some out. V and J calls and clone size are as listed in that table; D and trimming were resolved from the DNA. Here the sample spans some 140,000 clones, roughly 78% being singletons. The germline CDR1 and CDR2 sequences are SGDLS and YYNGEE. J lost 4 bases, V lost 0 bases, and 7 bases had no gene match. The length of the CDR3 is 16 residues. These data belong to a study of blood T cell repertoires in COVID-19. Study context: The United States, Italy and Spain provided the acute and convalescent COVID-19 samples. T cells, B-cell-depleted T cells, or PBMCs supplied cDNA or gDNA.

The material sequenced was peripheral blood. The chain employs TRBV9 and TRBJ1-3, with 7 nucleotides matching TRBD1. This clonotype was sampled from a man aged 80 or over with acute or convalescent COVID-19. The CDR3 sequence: CASSVADRVMGNTIYF. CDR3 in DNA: TGTGCCAGCAGCGTAGCAGACAGGGTAATGGGAAACACCATATATTTT.